The TCR beta chain described here comes from a study of OX40 agonist ivuxolimab in advanced cancers. Of note for this clone: The antigen remains unidentified.

The data were produced by immunoSEQ multiplex PCR, yet TCRdb's version contains in-frame clones alone and is incomplete. The data hold around 61,000 clones, with approximately 84% observed a single time. Systemic immunosuppression or autoimmune disease history was grounds to exclude patients. General study points: CD8+ T cells were the subset that, on average, had more expanded clones than CD4+. Among patients with partial responses at 0.1-3.0 mg/kg, clonal expansion was among the lowest.

Trimming removed 7 bases at V and 6 bases at J, with 10 bases between. There are 12 residues in the CDR3. Germline V lookup: CDR1 MNHNS, CDR2 SASEGT. This chain connects TRBV6-1 to TRBJ1-5; D unclear. The origin of this receptor is an adult with an advanced solid tumor such as melanoma, head and neck, liver or kidney cancer. Here the sequenced sample was CD4+ or CD8+ T cells sorted from blood, taken in a trial of the OX40 agonist ivuxolimab. CDR3 region: CASKLASQPQHF. In DNA form, the CDR3 reads TGTGCCAGCAAGCTAGCCAGTCAGCCCCAGCATTTT.